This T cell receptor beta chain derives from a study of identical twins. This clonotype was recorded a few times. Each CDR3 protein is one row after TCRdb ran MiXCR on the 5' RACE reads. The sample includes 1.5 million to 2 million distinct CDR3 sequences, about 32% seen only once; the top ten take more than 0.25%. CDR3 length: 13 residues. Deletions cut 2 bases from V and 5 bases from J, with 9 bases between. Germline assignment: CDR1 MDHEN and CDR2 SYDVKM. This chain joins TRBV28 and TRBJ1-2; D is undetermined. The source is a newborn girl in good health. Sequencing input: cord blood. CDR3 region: CASSLTQPYGYTF. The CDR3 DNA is TGTGCCAGCAGTTTAACCCAGCCTTATGGCTACACCTTC.